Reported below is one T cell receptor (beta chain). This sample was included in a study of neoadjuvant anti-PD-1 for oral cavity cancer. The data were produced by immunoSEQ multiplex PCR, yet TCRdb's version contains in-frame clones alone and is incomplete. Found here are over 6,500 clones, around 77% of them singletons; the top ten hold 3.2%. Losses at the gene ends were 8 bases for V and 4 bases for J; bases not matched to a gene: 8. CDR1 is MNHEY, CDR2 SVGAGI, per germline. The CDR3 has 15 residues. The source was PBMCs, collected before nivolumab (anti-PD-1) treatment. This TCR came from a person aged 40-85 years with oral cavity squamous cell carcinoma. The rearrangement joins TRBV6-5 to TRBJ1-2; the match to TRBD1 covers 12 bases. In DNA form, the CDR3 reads TGTGCCAGCGCCAGGGACAGGGGGCAAGGCTATGGCTACACCTTC. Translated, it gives CASARDRGQGYGYTF.